This T cell receptor beta chain was obtained from a study of cytomegalovirus exposure and HLA in healthy donors. In the study overall: Of all 400 or so donors who were genotyped, about 80% belonged to the Caucasian-associated ancestry cluster. Broader study findings: The study recorded about 160 TCR beta chains that were cytomegalovirus-associated. The authors later found HLA-associated TCR beta chains more clonally expanded than equally common others. Productive status was seen about 87% or about 30% of the time for most TCR beta V segments in an earlier analysis.

The primer mix had 60 Vbeta and 13 Jbeta primers. Assay used: immunoSEQ multiplex PCR; TCRdb lists only in-frame clones, some missing. The sample yields about 190,000 clones, roughly three quarters seen once. The CDR3 length is 15 residues. V gave up 4 bases and J gave up 1 base, with 11 bases separating them. Per the germline V gene, CDR1 is SGHTA and CDR2 is FQGNSA. As for this clone: Its antigen is unknown.

The sample consisted of PBMCs. The origin of this receptor is a young woman in good health and CMV-seronegative. The chain carries TRBV7-2 and TRBJ1-5, with TRBD1 as a possible D gene (6 bases). The CDR3 is CASSWTAASNQPQHF. The CDR3 nucleotides are TGTGCCAGCAGCTGGACAGCAGCAAGCAATCAGCCCCAGCATTTT.